This T cell receptor beta chain comes out of a study of T cell responses to AZD1222 COVID-19 vaccine. In the study overall: Some second doses came at about 4 weeks and others at about 12 weeks; these were pooled. Study-level findings and limits: No repertoire was sampled before or during the peak T cell response, only after it.

TCRdb keeps only in-frame clones here, not all; method: immunoSEQ multiplex PCR. The sample has about 130,000 clones; less than 95% are singletons. With regard to this clone: What it recognizes is unknown.

CDR1 is SGHTA and CDR2 is FQGTGA in the germline V gene. This CDR3 has 13 amino acids. V gave up 5 bases and J gave up 4 bases; unmatched junction bases: 4. The V and J genes are TRBV7-3 and TRBJ1-1, with TRBD1 matching 7 bases. This sample comprised peripheral blood, obtained on day 0 of AZD1222 vaccination. The sequence derives from an adult in good health. CDR3 in amino acids: CASSGGQATEAFF. The CDR3 DNA sequence: TGTGCCAGCAGCGGTGGACAGGCCACTGAAGCTTTCTTT.